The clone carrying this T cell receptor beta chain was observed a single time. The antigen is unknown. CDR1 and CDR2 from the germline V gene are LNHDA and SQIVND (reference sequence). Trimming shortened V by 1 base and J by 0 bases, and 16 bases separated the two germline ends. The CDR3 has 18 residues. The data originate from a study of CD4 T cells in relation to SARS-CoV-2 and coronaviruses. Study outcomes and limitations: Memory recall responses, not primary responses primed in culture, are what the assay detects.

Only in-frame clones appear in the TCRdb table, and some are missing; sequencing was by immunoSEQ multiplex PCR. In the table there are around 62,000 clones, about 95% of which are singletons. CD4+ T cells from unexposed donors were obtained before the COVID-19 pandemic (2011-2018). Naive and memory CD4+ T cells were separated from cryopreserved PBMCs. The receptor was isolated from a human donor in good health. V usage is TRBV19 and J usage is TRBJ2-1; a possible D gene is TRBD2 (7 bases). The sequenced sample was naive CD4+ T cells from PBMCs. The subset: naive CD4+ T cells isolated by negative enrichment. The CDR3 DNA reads TGTGCCAGTAGTATAGTTCGGGGGGCGGGGTCCTCCTACAATGAGCAGTTCTTC. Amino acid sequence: CASSIVRGAGSSYNEQFF.